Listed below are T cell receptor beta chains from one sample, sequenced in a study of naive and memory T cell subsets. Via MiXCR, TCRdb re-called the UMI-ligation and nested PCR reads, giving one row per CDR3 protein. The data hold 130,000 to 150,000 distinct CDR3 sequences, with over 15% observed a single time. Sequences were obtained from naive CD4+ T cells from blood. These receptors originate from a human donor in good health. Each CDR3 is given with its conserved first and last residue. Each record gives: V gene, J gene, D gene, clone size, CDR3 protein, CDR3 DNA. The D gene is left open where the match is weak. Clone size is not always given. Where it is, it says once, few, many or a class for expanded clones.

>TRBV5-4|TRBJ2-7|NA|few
CASTPRTDTYEQYF
TGTGCCAGCACACCCCGGACGGATACCTACGAGCAGTACTTC
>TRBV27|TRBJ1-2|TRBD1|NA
CASSSYLPSNRGRWGYTF
TGTGCCAGCAGTTCGTATCTCCCATCAAACAGGGGTCGGTGGGGCTACACCTTC
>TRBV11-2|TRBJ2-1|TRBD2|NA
CASSFSGNNNEQFF
TGTGCCAGCAGCTTTAGCGGGAACAACAATGAGCAGTTCTTC
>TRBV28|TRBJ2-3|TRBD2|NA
CASSWGLGEADTQYF
TGTGCCAGCAGTTGGGGACTAGGTGAGGCAGATACGCAGTATTTT
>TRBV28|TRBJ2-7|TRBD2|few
CASSSQREGNEQYF
TGTGCCAGCAGTTCCCAGCGGGAGGGCAACGAGCAGTACTTC
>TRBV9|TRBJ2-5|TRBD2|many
CASSVGLAGTQETQYF
TGTGCCAGCAGCGTAGGACTAGCGGGCACTCAAGAGACCCAGTACTTC
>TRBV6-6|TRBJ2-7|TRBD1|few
CASSTQGFGEQYF
TGTGCCAGCAGCACACAGGGGTTTGGCGAGCAGTACTTC
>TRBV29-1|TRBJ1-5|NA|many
CSVIQDSYQPQHF
TGCAGCGTGATACAAGATAGCTATCAGCCCCAGCATTTT
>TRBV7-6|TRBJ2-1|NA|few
CASSLARTSTEQFF
TGTGCCAGCAGCCTAGCCCGAACTAGCACTGAGCAGTTCTTC
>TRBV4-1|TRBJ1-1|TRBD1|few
CASSQEQGLYTEAFF
TGCGCCAGCAGCCAAGAACAGGGGTTATACACTGAAGCTTTCTTT
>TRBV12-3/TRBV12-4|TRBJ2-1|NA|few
CASTRTTLGEQFF
TGTGCCAGCACCCGGACCACCTTGGGGGAGCAGTTCTTC
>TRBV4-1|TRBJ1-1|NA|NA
CASSQVGQINTEAFF
TGCGCCAGCAGCCAAGTCGGACAGATAAACACTGAAGCTTTCTTT
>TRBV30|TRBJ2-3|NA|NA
CAWSSTDTQYF
TGTGCCTGGAGTAGCACAGATACGCAGTATTTT
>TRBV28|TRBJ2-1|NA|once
CASSLEHLGSYNEQFF
TGTGCCAGCAGCCTTGAGCACCTGGGCTCCTACAATGAGCAGTTCTTC
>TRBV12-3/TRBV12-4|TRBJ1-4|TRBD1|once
CASSFGTEEKLFF
TGTGCCAGCAGTTTCGGGACAGAGGAAAAACTGTTTTTT
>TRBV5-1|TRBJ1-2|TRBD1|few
CASSARQGYGYTF
TGCGCCAGCAGCGCGCGACAGGGTTATGGCTACACCTTC
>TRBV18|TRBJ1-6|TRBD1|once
CASSPSTGRDSPLHF
TGTGCCAGCTCACCTTCGACAGGGCGGGATTCACCCCTCCACTTT
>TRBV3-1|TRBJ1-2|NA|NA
CASSQGGRGVGYTF
TGTGCCAGCAGCCAAGGGGGACGGGGAGTAGGCTACACCTTC
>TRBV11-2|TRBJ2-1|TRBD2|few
CASSTTWTSGTAGLYNEQFF
TGTGCCAGCAGCACCACCTGGACTAGCGGGACCGCCGGGCTTTACAATGAGCAGTTCTTC
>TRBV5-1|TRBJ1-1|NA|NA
CASSPFGGIDTEAFF
TGCGCCAGCAGCCCCTTCGGGGGTATAGACACTGAAGCTTTCTTT
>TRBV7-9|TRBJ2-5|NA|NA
CASSYAQTVDGETQYF
TGTGCCAGCAGCTACGCCCAAACAGTGGACGGAGAGACCCAGTACTTC
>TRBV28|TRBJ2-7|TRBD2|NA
CASSRGLAGVTYEQYF
TGTGCCAGCAGTCGTGGACTAGCGGGCGTAACCTACGAGCAGTACTTC
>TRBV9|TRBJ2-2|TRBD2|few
CASSVFLQRGTGELFF
TGTGCCAGCAGCGTTTTCTTGCAGCGGGGGACCGGGGAGCTGTTTTTT
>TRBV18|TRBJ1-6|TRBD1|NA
CASSPRTGDSPLHF
TGTGCCAGCTCACCACGGACAGGGGATTCACCCCTCCACTTT
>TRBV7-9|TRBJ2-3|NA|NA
CASSLEQLTNTDTQYF
TGTGCCAGCAGCTTAGAACAACTGACGAACACAGATACGCAGTATTTT
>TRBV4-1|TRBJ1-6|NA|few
CASSQDWGGFSYNSPLHF
TGCGCCAGCAGCCAAGATTGGGGGGGTTTCTCCTATAATTCACCCCTCCACTTT
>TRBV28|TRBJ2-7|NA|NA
CASSYISSSYEQYF
TGTGCCAGCAGTTACATCTCGAGCTCCTACGAGCAGTACTTC
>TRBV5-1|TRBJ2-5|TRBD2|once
CASSFSGRPETQYF
TGCGCCAGCAGCTTTAGCGGGAGACCAGAGACCCAGTACTTC
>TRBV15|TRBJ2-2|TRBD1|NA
CATSRLQGATGELFF
TGTGCCACCAGCAGACTACAGGGGGCAACCGGGGAGCTGTTTTTT
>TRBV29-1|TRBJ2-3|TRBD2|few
CSVDITGLAGVPDTQYF
TGCAGCGTTGACATTACGGGACTAGCGGGAGTTCCAGATACGCAGTATTTT
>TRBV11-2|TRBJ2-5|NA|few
CASSLNSRAGETQYF
TGTGCCAGCAGCTTGAACAGCAGGGCAGGAGAGACCCAGTACTTC
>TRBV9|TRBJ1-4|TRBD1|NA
CASSPGQGAFGNEKLFF
TGTGCCAGCAGCCCAGGACAGGGGGCTTTTGGTAATGAAAAACTGTTTTTT
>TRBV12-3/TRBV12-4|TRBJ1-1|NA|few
CASSAVGRREAFF
TGTGCCAGCAGTGCCGTGGGTCGCCGTGAAGCTTTCTTT
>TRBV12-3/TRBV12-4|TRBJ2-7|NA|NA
CASSFSEKSSYEQYF
TGTGCCAGCAGTTTTTCCGAGAAGAGCTCCTACGAGCAGTACTTC
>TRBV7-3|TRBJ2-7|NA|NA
CASSLAGGRYEQYF
TGTGCCAGCAGCTTAGCGGGCGGACGATACGAGCAGTACTTC
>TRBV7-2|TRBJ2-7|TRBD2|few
CASSPLGAGGRLEQYF
TGTGCCAGCAGCCCGCTAGGTGCGGGAGGGCGGCTCGAGCAGTACTTC
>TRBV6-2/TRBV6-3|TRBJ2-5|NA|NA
CASRGGGRPKGPNQETQYF
TGTGCCAGCAGAGGAGGGGGTAGGCCGAAGGGCCCAAACCAAGAGACCCAGTACTTC
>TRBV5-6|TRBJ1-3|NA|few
CASSYRTDGNTIYF
TGTGCCAGCAGCTACAGGACAGACGGAAACACCATATATTTT